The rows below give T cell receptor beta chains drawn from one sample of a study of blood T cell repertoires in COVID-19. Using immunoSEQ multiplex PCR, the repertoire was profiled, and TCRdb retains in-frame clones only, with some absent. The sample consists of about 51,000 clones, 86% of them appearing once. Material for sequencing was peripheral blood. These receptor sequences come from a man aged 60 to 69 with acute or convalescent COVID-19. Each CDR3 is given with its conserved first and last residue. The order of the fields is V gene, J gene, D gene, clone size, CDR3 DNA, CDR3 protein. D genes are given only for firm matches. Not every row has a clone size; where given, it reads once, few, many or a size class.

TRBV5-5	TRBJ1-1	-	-	TGTGCCAGCAGCTTCCAGGGGAACACTGAAGCTTTCTTT	CASSFQGNTEAFF
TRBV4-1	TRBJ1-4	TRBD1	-	TGCGCCAGCAGCCGAACCGGGACAGGGGGACAACTGTTTTTT	CASSRTGTGGQLFF
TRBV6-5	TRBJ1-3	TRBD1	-	TGTGCCAGTTGGACAGGGAGAAGGGGAAACACCATATATTTT	CASWTGRRGNTIYF
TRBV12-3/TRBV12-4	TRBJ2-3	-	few	TGTGCCAGCCGCGGCCCCGATACGCAGTATTTT	CASRGPDTQYF
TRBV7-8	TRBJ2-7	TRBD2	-	TGTGCCAGCAGCTTCCAACTAGCGGGGAGCTACGAGCAGTACTTC	CASSFQLAGSYEQYF
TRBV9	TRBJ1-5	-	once	TGTGCCAGCAGCGTAGCGGGGTCTGGTCAGCCCCAGCATTTT	CASSVAGSGQPQHF
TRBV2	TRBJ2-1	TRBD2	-	TGTGCCAGCAGACGACTAGCGGGGGGACAACTAACCTACAATGAGCAGTTCTTC	CASRRLAGGQLTYNEQFF
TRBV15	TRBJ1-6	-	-	TGTGCCACTGGGTCAGGGGCGGACTCACCCCTCCACTTT	CATGSGADSPLHF
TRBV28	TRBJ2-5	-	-	TGTGCCAGCAGTTTAGCGGGCGGAGAGACCCAGTACTTC	CASSLAGGETQYF
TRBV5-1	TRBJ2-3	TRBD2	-	TGCGCCAGCAGGTCCGGGACTAGCGGGATCACAGATACGCAGTATTTT	CASRSGTSGITDTQYF
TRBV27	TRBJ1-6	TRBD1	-	TGTGCCAGCAGTGACAGGGCAAATTCACCCCTCCACTTT	CASSDRANSPLHF
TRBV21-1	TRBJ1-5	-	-	TGTGCCAGCAGCTTACCCGGGACAGAGGGTCAGCCCCAGCATTTT	CASSLPGTEGQPQHF
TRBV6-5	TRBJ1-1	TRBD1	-	TGTGCCAGCAGTACTGGACAGGGGATCACTGAAGCTTTCTTT	CASSTGQGITEAFF